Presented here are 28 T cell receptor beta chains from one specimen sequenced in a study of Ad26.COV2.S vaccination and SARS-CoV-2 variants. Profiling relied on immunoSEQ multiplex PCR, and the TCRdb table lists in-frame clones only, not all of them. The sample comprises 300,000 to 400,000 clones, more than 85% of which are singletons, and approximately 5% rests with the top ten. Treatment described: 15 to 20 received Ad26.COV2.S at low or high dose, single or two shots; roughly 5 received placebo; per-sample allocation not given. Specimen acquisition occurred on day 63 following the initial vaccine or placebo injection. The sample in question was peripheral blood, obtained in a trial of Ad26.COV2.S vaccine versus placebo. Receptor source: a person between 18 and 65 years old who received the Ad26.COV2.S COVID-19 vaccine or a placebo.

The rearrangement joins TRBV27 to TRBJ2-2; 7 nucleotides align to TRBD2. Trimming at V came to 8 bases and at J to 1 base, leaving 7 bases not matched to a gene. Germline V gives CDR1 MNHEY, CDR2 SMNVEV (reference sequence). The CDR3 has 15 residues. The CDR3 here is CASRRAGVNTGELFF. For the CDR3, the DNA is TGTGCCAGCCGCCGGGCGGGGGTGAACACCGGGGAGCTGTTTTTT.

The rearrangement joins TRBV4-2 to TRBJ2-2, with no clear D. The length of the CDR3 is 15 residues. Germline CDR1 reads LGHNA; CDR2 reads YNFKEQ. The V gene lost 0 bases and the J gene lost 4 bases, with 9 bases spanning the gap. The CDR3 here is CASSQDSPSTGELFF. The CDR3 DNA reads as TGTGCCAGCAGCCAAGACTCCCCCAGCACCGGGGAGCTGTTTTTT.

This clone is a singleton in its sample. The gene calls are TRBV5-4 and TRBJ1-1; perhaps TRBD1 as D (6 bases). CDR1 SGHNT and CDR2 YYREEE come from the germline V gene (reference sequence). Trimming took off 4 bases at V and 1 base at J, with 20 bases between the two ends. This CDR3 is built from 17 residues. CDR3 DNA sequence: TGTGCCAGCAGCGACGATTTTTTGGGGGCTCCGAACACTGAAGCTTTCTTT. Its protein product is CASSDDFLGAPNTEAFF.

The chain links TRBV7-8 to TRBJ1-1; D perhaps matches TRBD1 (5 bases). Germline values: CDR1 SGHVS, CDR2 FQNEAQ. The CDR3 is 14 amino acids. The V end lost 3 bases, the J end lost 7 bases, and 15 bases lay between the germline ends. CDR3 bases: TGTGCCAGCAGCTTTTTCAGGGTGAATGGTGAAGCTTTCTTT. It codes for CASSFFRVNGEAFF.

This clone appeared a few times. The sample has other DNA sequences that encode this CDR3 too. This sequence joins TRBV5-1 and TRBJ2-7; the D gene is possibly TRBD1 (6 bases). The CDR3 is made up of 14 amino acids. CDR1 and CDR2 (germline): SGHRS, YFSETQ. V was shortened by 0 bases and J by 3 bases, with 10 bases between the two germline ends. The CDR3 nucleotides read TGCGCCAGCAGCTTGGAAGGGGGAAACTACGAGCAGTACTTC. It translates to CASSLEGGNYEQYF.

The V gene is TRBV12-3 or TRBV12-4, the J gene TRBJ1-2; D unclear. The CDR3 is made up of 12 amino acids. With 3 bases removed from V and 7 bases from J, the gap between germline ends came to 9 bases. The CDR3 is CASSLINGGYTF. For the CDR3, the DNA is TGTGCCAGCAGTTTGATAAATGGTGGCTACACCTTC.

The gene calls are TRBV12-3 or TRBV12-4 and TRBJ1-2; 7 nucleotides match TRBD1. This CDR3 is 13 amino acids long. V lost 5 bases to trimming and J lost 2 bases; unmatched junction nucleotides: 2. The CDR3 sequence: CASSQTGNYGYTF. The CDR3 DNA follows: TGTGCCAGCAGTCAGACAGGGAACTATGGCTACACCTTC.

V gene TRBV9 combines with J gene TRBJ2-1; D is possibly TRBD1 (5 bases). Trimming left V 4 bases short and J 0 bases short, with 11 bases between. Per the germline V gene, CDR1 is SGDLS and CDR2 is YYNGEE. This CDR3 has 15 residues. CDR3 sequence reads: CASSPTGSSYNEQFF. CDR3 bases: TGTGCCAGCAGCCCTACAGGTAGCTCCTACAATGAGCAGTTCTTC.

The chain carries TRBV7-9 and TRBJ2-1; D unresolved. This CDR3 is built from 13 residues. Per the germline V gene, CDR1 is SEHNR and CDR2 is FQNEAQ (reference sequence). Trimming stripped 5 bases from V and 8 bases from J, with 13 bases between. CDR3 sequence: CASSRESVDEQFF. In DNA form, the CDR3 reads TGTGCCAGCAGCCGTGAAAGTGTCGATGAGCAGTTCTTC.

CDR3 sequence (DNA): TGTGCCAGCAGTGAAACGTTGCTAGAACGTTGCGAGCAGTACTTC. The encoded protein is CASSETLLERCEQYF. V gene TRBV2 combines with J gene TRBJ2-7; D is uncertain. Trimming removed 2 bases at V and 6 bases at J, with 17 bases between. The CDR3 sequence is 15 residues long. CDR1 and CDR2 (germline): SNHLY, FYNNEI. The variable domain in full, completed from reference TRBV2 and TRBJ2-7, reads EPEVTQTPSHQVTQMGQEVILRCVPISNHLYFYWYRQILGQKVEFLVSFYNNEISEKSEIFDDQFSVERPDGSNFTLKIRSTKLEDSAMYFCASSETLLERCEQYFGPGTRLTVT.

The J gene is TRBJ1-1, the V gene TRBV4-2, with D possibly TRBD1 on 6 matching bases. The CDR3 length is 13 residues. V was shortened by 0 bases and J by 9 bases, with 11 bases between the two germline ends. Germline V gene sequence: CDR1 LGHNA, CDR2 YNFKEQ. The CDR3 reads CASSQETDSQAFF. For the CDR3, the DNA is TGTGCCAGCAGCCAAGAAACGGACAGTCAAGCTTTCTTT.

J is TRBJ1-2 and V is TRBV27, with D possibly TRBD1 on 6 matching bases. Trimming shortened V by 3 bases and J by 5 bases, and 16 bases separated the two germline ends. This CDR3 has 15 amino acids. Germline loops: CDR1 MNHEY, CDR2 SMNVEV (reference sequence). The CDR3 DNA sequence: TGTGCCAGCAGTTTGGGGGGGGGCTCGTGGTATGGCTACACCTTC. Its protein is CASSLGGGSWYGYTF.

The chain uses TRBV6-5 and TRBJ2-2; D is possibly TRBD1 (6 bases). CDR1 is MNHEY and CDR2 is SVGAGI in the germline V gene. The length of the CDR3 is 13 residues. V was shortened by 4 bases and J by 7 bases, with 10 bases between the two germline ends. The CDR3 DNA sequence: TGTGCCAGCAGTTTAGACAGGAACGGGGAGCTGTTTTTT. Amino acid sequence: CASSLDRNGELFF.

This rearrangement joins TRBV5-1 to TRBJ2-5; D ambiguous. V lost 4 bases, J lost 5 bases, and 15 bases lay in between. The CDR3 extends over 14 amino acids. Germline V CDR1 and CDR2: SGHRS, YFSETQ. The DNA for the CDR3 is TGCGCCAGCAGCATAGTAAGTCTGGGTGAGACCCAGTACTTC. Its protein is CASSIVSLGETQYF.

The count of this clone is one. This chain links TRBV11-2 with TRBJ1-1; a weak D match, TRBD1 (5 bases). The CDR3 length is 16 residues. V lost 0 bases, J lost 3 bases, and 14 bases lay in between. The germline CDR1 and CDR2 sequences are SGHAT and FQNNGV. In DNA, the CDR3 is TGTGCCAGCAGCTTAGATTCGGACATTTCGGACACTGAAGCTTTCTTT. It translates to CASSLDSDISDTEAFF.

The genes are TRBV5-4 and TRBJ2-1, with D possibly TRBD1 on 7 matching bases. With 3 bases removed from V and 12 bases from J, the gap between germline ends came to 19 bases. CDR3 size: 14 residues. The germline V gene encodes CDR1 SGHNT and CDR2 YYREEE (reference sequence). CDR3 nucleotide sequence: TGTGCCAGCAGCTCGGGGGACAGCCCTGGGCGGCAGTTCTTC. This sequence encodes CASSSGDSPGRQFF.

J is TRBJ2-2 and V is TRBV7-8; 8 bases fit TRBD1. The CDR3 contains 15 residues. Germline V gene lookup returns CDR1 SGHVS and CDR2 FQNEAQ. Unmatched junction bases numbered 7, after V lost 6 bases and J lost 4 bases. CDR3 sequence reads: CASRGTGSFTGELFF. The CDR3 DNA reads TGTGCCAGCAGGGGGACAGGCTCGTTCACCGGGGAGCTGTTTTTT.

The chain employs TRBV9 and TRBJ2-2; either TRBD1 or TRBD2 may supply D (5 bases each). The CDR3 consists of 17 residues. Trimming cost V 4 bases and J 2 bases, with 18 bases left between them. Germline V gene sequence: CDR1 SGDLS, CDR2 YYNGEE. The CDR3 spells CASSLLEVGLNTGELFF. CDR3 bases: TGTGCCAGCAGCCTCCTGGAGGTGGGGCTAAACACCGGGGAGCTGTTTTTT.

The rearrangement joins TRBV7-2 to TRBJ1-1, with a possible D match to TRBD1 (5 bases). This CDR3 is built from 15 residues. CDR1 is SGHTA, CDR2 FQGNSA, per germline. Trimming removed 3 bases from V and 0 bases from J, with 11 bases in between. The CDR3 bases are TGTGCCAGCAGCTTGGGGGGACCAATGAACACTGAAGCTTTCTTT. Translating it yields CASSLGGPMNTEAFF.

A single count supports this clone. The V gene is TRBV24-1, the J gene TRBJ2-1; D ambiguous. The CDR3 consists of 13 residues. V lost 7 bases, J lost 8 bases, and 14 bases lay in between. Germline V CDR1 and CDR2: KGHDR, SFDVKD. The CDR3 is CATRSPVGDEQFF. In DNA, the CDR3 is TGTGCCACCAGATCCCCAGTGGGCGATGAGCAGTTCTTC.

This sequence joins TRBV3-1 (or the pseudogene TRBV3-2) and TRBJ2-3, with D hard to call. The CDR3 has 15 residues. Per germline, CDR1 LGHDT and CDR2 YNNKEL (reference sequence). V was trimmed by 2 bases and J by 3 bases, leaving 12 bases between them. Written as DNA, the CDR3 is TGTGCCAGCAGCCAAAGGCCCACCACGACAGATACGCAGTATTTT. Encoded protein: CASSQRPTTTDTQYF.

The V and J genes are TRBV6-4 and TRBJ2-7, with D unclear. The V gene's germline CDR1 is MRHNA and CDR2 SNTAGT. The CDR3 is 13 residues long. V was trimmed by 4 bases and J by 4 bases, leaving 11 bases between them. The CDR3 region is CASSAELGYEQYF. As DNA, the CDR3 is TGTGCCAGCAGTGCGGAGCTCGGGTACGAGCAGTACTTC.

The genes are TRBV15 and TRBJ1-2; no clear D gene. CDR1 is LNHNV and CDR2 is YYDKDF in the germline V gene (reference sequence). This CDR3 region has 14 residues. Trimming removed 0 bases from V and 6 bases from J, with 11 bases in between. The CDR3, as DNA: TGTGCCACCAGCAGAGATTCTACGGGAAATGGCTACACCTTC. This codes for CATSRDSTGNGYTF.

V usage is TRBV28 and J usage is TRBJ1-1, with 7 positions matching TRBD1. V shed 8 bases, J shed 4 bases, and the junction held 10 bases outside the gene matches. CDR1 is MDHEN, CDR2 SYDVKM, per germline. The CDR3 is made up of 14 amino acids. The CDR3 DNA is TGTGCCAGCCTACTTACAGGGGTCCCCACTGAAGCTTTCTTT. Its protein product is CASLLTGVPTEAFF.

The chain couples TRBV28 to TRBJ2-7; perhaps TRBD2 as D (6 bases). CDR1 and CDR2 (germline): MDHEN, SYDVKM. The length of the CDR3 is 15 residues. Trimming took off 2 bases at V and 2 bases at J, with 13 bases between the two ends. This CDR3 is CASSLPGSSAYEQYF. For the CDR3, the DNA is TGTGCCAGCAGTTTACCCGGGAGTAGCGCCTACGAGCAGTACTTC.

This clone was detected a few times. The CDR3 sequence: CASSPWTGLNTGELFF. CDR3 nucleotide sequence: TGCGCCAGCAGCCCCTGGACAGGGCTGAACACCGGGGAGCTGTTTTTT. The genes are TRBV5-1 and TRBJ2-2; 8 nucleotides agree with TRBD1. V lost 4 bases, J lost 1 base, and 6 bases stayed unmatched. The length of the CDR3 is 16 residues. Germline-derived CDR1 and CDR2 are SGHRS and YFSETQ.

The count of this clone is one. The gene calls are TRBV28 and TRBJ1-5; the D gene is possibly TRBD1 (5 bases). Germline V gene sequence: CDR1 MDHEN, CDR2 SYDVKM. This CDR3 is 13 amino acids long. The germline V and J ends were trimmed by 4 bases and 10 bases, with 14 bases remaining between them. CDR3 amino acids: CASSSGGVKPQHF. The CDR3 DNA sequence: TGTGCCAGCAGTTCCGGGGGAGTAAAACCCCAGCATTTT.

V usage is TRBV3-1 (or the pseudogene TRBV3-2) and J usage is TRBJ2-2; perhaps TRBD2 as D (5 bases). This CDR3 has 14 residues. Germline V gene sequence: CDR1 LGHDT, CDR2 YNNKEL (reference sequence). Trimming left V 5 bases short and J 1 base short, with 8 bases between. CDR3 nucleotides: TGTGCCAGCAGCGGCCGGGGGAACACCGGGGAGCTGTTTTTT. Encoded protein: CASSGRGNTGELFF.